The 7 T cell receptor beta chains presented below share a single source sample, sequenced in a study of CD8+CD57+ T cells in acquired aplastic anemia. TCR beta VDJ and CDR3 profiles were obtained from a genomic DNA template. TCRdb itself ran the reads through MiXCR, one entry per CDR3 protein. The sample records 150,000 to 200,000 distinct CDR3 sequences, under 50% being singletons. All sequencing subjects had displayed CD8+CD57+ cell expansion on flow cytometry. The sequenced material came from sorted CD4+, CD8+, or CD8+CD57+ T cells (not recorded which) from PBMCs. Source of these receptors: a human donor with aplastic anemia.

This clonotype has ten or more counts. The chain employs TRBV19 and TRBJ2-2; TRBD2 agrees at 8 bases. This CDR3 spans 15 amino acids. Germline CDR1 reads LNHDA; CDR2 reads SQIVND (reference sequence). V lost 7 bases and J lost 4; bases outside the gene matches: 8. Here the CDR3 reads CASNDGRALTGELFF. The CDR3 DNA is TGTGCCAGTAACGACGGGAGGGCCCTCACCGGGGAGCTGTTTTTT.

The chain uses TRBV7-9 and TRBJ2-7, with no clear D. This CDR3 contains 11 residues. Germline V lookup: CDR1 SEHNR, CDR2 FQNEAQ (reference sequence). The ends were cut back, 2 bases at V and 6 bases at J, with 5 bases in the middle. The CDR3 loop is CASSLSAEQYF. CDR3 nucleotides: TGTGCCAGCAGCTTATCGGCCGAGCAGTACTTC.

The chain has TRBV20-1 and TRBJ2-7; a weak D match, TRBD1 (6 bases). CDR3 length equals 11 residues. Trimming removed 6 bases from V and 3 bases from J, with 9 bases in between. CDR1 and CDR2 (germline): DFQATT, SNEGSKA (reference sequence). The CDR3 sequence: CSAKQGYEQYF. The DNA of the CDR3 is TGCAGTGCCAAACAGGGCTACGAGCAGTACTTC.

This clonotype came up many times. The chain couples TRBV2 to TRBJ1-4; TRBD1 agrees at 7 bases. V lost 7 bases to trimming and J lost 2 bases; unmatched junction nucleotides: 4. The CDR3 has 14 amino acids. Germline V lookup: CDR1 SNHLY, CDR2 FYNNEI. CDR3 sequence reads: CASKPDRTNEKLFF. The DNA for the CDR3 is TGTGCCAGCAAGCCGGACAGGACTAATGAAAAACTGTTTTTT.

This chain joins TRBV27 and TRBJ1-2; D call uncertain. V lost 5 bases, J lost 6 bases, and 16 bases lay in between. Germline V gene data show CDR1 as MNHEY and CDR2 as SMNVEV (reference sequence). CDR3 length equals 14 residues. CDR3 bases: TGTGCCAGCAGTACGTCCTCGAGTTTGGATGGCTACACCTTC. It translates to CASSTSSSLDGYTF.

A few counts support this clonotype. A read error is possible here, since a much larger clone lies one base away. The chain uses TRBV20-1 and TRBJ1-3; D uncertain. CDR3 length: 16 residues. Trimming shortened V by 3 bases and J by 0 bases, and 15 bases separated the two germline ends. Germline assignment: CDR1 DFQATT and CDR2 SNEGSKA (reference sequence). Written as DNA, the CDR3 is TGCAGTGCTAGGGCTCCGCTGGAGCACTCTGGAAACACCATATATTTT. It encodes CSARAPLEHSGNTIYF.

This clonotype came up many times. The V gene is TRBV10-3, the J gene TRBJ2-1, with D perhaps TRBD2 (5 bases). The V end lost 3 bases, the J end lost 4 bases, and 13 bases lay between the germline ends. Germline V CDR1 and CDR2: ENHRY, SYGVKD. The length of the CDR3 is 15 residues. The CDR3 is CAISDTGDNYNEQFF. For the CDR3, the DNA is TGTGCCATCAGTGATACCGGGGATAATTACAATGAGCAGTTCTTC.